What follows are 15 T cell receptor beta chains derived from one specimen sequenced in a study of CD8 T cells in Susac syndrome. An amount of RNA that ranged from 0.5 to 1 ug was reverse transcribed with random hexamers. In TCRdb, the immunoSEQ multiplex PCR reads were re-called with MiXCR into one record per CDR3 protein. The sample lists around 200,000 distinct CDR3 sequences, 90% to 96% occurring once. Source material: CD4+ T cells from PBMCs. The source is a human donor with multiple sclerosis.

The count of this clonotype is one. The chain is built from TRBV12-3 or TRBV12-4 and TRBJ2-7; the D gene could be TRBD1 or TRBD2 (5 bases each). The CDR3 has 15 residues. V gave up 2 bases and J gave up 0 bases, with 11 bases separating them. As DNA, the CDR3 is TGTGCCAGCAGTTTATGGGGGACCAGCTCCTACGAGCAGTACTTC. This codes for CASSLWGTSSYEQYF.

The chain recombines TRBV5-1 with TRBJ2-5; TRBD1 matches at 9 bases. The CDR3 has 14 residues. The germline gives CDR1 SGHRS, CDR2 YFSETQ. Trimming removed 2 bases from V and 5 bases from J; junction bases left unmatched: 4. CDR3 protein: CASSLQGAGETQYF. The CDR3 bases are TGCGCCAGCAGCTTACAGGGGGCCGGGGAGACCCAGTACTTC.

The chain carries TRBV9 and TRBJ2-1; either TRBD1 or TRBD2 may fit D (7 bases each). There are 16 residues in the CDR3. Germline loops: CDR1 SGDLS, CDR2 YYNGEE. V lost 3 bases to trimming and J lost 9 bases, with 22 bases between them. The DNA for the CDR3 is TGTGCCAGCAGCGACCTCAGGGGGGGGCCTTCCACTGAGCAGTTCTTC. It codes for CASSDLRGGPSTEQFF.

This chain uses TRBV5-4 with TRBJ1-2, with no clear D. Germline CDR1 and CDR2: SGHNT and YYREEE (reference sequence). The CDR3 loop spans 15 amino acids. The V end was cut by 0 bases, the J end by 1 base, with 10 bases between. Here the CDR3 DNA reads TGTGCCAGCAGCTTGGCCGGGGTAGATAACTATGGCTACACCTTC. It yields the protein CASSLAGVDNYGYTF. Based on the CDR3 plus reference TRBV5-4 and TRBJ1-2, the full variable domain is ETGVTQSPTHLIKTRGQQVTLRCSSQSGHNTVSWYQQALGQGPQFIFQYYREEENGRGNFPPRFSGLQFPNYSSELNVNALELDDSALYLCASSLAGVDNYGYTFGSGTRLTVV.

The chain joins TRBV29-1 to TRBJ1-1; tentatively, D is TRBD1 (6 bases). Trimming pared 6 bases from V and 4 bases from J, leaving 18 bases between. CDR3 length: 14 residues. Germline V gene sequence: CDR1 SQVTM, CDR2 ANQGSEA. CDR3: CSVRQAAMATEAFF. The CDR3 nucleotides are TGCAGCGTCCGACAGGCGGCAATGGCCACTGAAGCTTTCTTT.

The chain couples TRBV12-5 to TRBJ1-2; TRBD1 is a possible D gene (5 bases). The CDR3 spans 13 residues. Looked up from germline, CDR1 is LGHNT and CDR2 is FRNRAP. The V end was cut by 9 bases, the J end by 4 bases, with 15 bases between. The CDR3 loop reads CASTLGALYGYTF. For the CDR3, the DNA is TGTGCTAGCACCCTCGGGGCCCTCTATGGCTACACCTTC.

This chain connects TRBV20-1 to TRBJ2-3, with D maybe TRBD1 (5 bases). Trimming removed 0 bases from V and 0 bases from J, with 13 bases in between. Germline V gives CDR1 DFQATT, CDR2 SNEGSKA (reference sequence). The CDR3 consists of 16 residues. CDR3 nucleotide sequence: TGCAGTGCTAGAGATCCCCAGGGTACTAGCACAGATACGCAGTATTTT. Translating gives CSARDPQGTSTDTQYF.

This clonotype occurred once. The chain couples TRBV20-1 to TRBJ1-5; no firm D call. The CDR3 consists of 14 residues. Germline CDR1 is DFQATT and CDR2 is SNEGSKA (reference sequence). V was trimmed by 2 bases and J by 3 bases, leaving 11 bases between them. CDR3 loop: CSARYNGLNQPQHF. In DNA, the CDR3 is TGCAGTGCTAGATATAACGGTCTCAATCAGCCCCAGCATTTT.

The genes are TRBV23-1 and TRBJ2-1, with 7 bases lining up with TRBD1. TRBV23-1 is known as an ORF, though its function is uncertain. This CDR3 contains 13 residues. Trimming removed 1 base from V and 8 bases from J; junction bases left unmatched: 2. The CDR3 DNA sequence: TGCGCCAGCAGTCAATGGACAGGCGATGAGCAGTTCTTC. This gives the protein CASSQWTGDEQFF.

The V and J genes are TRBV4-3 and TRBJ1-5, with 8 bases identical to TRBD1. Germline V gene lookup returns CDR1 LGHNA and CDR2 YSLEER. J lost 3 bases, V lost 0 bases, and 4 bases had no gene match. The CDR3 is made up of 16 amino acids. In nucleotides, the CDR3 is TGCGCCAGCAGCCAAGATGCGGACAGGGACAATCAGCCCCAGCATTTT. This translates into CASSQDADRDNQPQHF.

The V call is TRBV20-1, the J call TRBJ2-2; D may match TRBD1 or TRBD2 (5 bases each). Germline loops: CDR1 DFQATT, CDR2 SNEGSKA (reference sequence). V was shortened by 2 bases and J by 4 bases, with 14 bases between the two germline ends. The CDR3 has 15 residues. The DNA of the CDR3 is TGCAGTGCTAGAAGGGCCGGGACGGGCACCGGGGAGCTGTTTTTT. Protein sequence: CSARRAGTGTGELFF.

The table lists this clonotype with a count of one. The chain carries TRBV30 and TRBJ1-4; D is perhaps TRBD1 (5 bases). This CDR3 contains 14 residues. Trimming removed 6 bases at V and 5 bases at J, with 16 bases between. Germline V gene lookup returns CDR1 GTSNPN and CDR2 SVGIG (reference sequence). CDR3 amino acids: CACLVRDGNEKLFF. In nucleotides, the CDR3 is TGTGCCTGCCTGGTCCGGGACGGGAATGAAAAACTGTTTTTT.

This clonotype was detected only once. CDR3 in DNA: TGCAGTGCAAGGGACAGGTTGTCATACAATGAGCAGTTCTTC. Translated: CSARDRLSYNEQFF. The chain links TRBV20-1 to TRBJ2-1, with TRBD1 identical over 8 bases. Germline V CDR1 and CDR2: DFQATT, SNEGSKA (reference sequence). V shed 6 bases, J shed 4 bases, and the junction held 8 bases outside the gene matches. This CDR3 contains 14 residues.

V is TRBV30 and J is TRBJ2-3; D perhaps matches TRBD1 (6 bases). There are 14 residues in the CDR3. V lost 3 bases and J lost 5, with 15 bases in between. Germline CDR1 and CDR2: GTSNPN and SVGIG (reference sequence). CDR3 sequence reads: CAWSYYRAIDTQYF. The CDR3 DNA is TGTGCCTGGAGCTATTACAGGGCGATAGATACGCAGTATTTT. The full variable domain, completed using reference TRBV30 and TRBJ2-3, is SQTIHQWPATLVQPVGSPLSLECTVEGTSNPNLYWYRQAAGRGLQLLFYSVGIGQISSEVPQNLSASRPQDRQFILSSKKLLLSDSGFYLCAWSYYRAIDTQYFGPGTRLTVL.

The chain is built from TRBV2 and TRBJ2-5, with 9 positions matching TRBD1. Germline CDR1 reads SNHLY; CDR2 reads FYNNEI. The V segment lost 6 bases and the J segment 3 bases; nucleotides outside the gene matches: 5. CDR3 length: 14 residues. CDR3 DNA: TGTGCCAGCAGAGCCGGGACAGGGAAAGAGACCCAGTACTTC. Residues: CASRAGTGKETQYF.